The 9 T cell receptor beta chains reported below all come from one sample, sequenced in a study of cytomegalovirus exposure and HLA in healthy donors. Method: immunoSEQ multiplex PCR; TCRdb's copy keeps in-frame clones and lacks some. The repertoire holds 150,000 to 250,000 clones, with 81% as singletons. Sample: PBMCs. These receptors were obtained from a woman in her 30s in good health and CMV-seronegative.

This rearrangement joins TRBV2 to TRBJ1-4; D remains unclear. The ends were cut back, 5 bases at V and 6 bases at J, with 10 bases in the middle. CDR1 is SNHLY, CDR2 FYNNEI, per germline. The CDR3 runs to 13 residues. CDR3 DNA: TGTGCCAGCAGTAGGAGTATTGATGAAAAACTGTTTTTT. Translation gives CASSRSIDEKLFF.

The chain carries TRBV19 and TRBJ1-2, with a possible D match to TRBD1 (5 bases). CDR1 LNHDA and CDR2 SQIVND come from the germline V gene (reference sequence). Trimming took 6 bases from V and 4 from J, leaving 18 bases between them. CDR3 length equals 15 residues. The CDR3 loop is CASRSGDRPLYGYTF. CDR3 nucleotide sequence: TGTGCCAGTAGATCGGGGGACCGACCGCTCTATGGCTACACCTTC.

The chain employs TRBV5-8 and TRBJ1-1; tentatively, D is TRBD1 (5 bases). Germline assignment: CDR1 SGHTS and CDR2 YDEGEE. With 2 bases removed from V and 0 bases from J, the gap between germline ends came to 11 bases. The CDR3 is 15 residues long. Here the CDR3 DNA reads TGTGCCAGCAGCTTAGGGGTAGGGGTGAACACTGAAGCTTTCTTT. Protein: CASSLGVGVNTEAFF.

This chain uses TRBV18 with TRBJ2-1, with 14 positions matching TRBD2. The CDR3 length is 16 residues. CDR1 and CDR2 from the germline V gene are KGHSH and LQKENI. Trimming at V came to 5 bases and at J to 10 bases, leaving 10 bases not matched to a gene. The CDR3 loop is CASSLGLAGAHLEQFF. CDR3 nucleotide sequence: TGTGCCAGCTCATTGGGACTAGCGGGGGCCCACTTAGAGCAGTTCTTC.

The chain couples TRBV18 to TRBJ2-6; 7 bases fit TRBD1. CDR3 size: 18 residues. Trimming cost V 3 bases and J 0 bases; bases outside gene matches: 8. Per the germline V gene, CDR1 is KGHSH and CDR2 is LQKENI. The CDR3 spells CASSPRGTSGSGANVLTF. The CDR3 DNA sequence: TGTGCCAGCTCACCCAGGGGGACCTCCGGCTCTGGGGCCAACGTCCTGACTTTC.

The rearrangement uses TRBV28 and TRBJ2-7; possible D gene TRBD1, 5 bases. With 4 bases removed from V and 2 bases from J, the gap between germline ends came to 12 bases. In germline, CDR1 is MDHEN, CDR2 SYDVKM. CDR3 length equals 14 residues. The CDR3 nucleotides are TGTGCCAGCAGTTCCGCCCAGGGTCCCTACGAGCAGTACTTC. It codes for CASSSAQGPYEQYF. The entire variable domain, with the rest obtained from reference TRBV28 and TRBJ2-7, is as follows: DVKVTQSSRYLVKRTGEKVFLECVQDMDHENMFWYRQDPGLGLRLIYFSYDVKMKEKGDIPEGYSVSREKKERFSLILESASTNQTSMYLCASSSAQGPYEQYFGPGTRLTVT.

The V and J genes are TRBV2 and TRBJ1-5, with D unresolved. This CDR3 has 12 amino acids. Germline CDR1 SNHLY, CDR2 FYNNEI. V dropped 5 bases and J dropped 5 bases, with 7 bases sitting between them. The CDR3 is CASSFSHQPQHF. The CDR3 DNA reads as TGTGCCAGCAGTTTCTCTCATCAGCCCCAGCATTTT.

This clone has only a few counts. The rearrangement joins TRBV6-6 to TRBJ1-5; a possible D gene is TRBD1 (6 bases). CDR1 MNHNY and CDR2 SVGAGI come from the germline V gene (reference sequence). This CDR3 contains 15 residues. V was shortened by 6 bases and J by 5 bases, with 17 bases between the two germline ends. CDR3 nucleotide sequence: TGTGCCAGCAGAGTAACACAGGGTGGTCATCAGCCCCAGCATTTT. Protein: CASRVTQGGHQPQHF.

This sequence joins TRBV19 and TRBJ1-6, with D possibly matching TRBD1 (5 bases). Trimming took off 5 bases at V and 8 bases at J, with 10 bases between the two ends. CDR1 is LNHDA, CDR2 SQIVND, per germline (reference sequence). This CDR3 contains 13 residues. CDR3 sequence reads: CASSVRGDSPLHF. The CDR3 bases are TGTGCCAGTAGTGTTCGGGGGGATTCACCCCTCCACTTT.